This note documents a single T cell receptor beta chain sequence. As yet, its antigen is unknown. Each sorted subset replicate got 200 ng genomic DNA, 30,000 or so genomes. The table came from immunoSEQ multiplex PCR; TCRdb's copy has only in-frame clones and leaves some out. Here the sample spans 750,000 to 1,000,000 clones, roughly 92% being singletons. The data were obtained in a study of shared clonotypes between healthy human individuals. Study results and caveats: All-four-donor shared clonotypes had higher generation probabilities than non-shared clonotypes did. In the sorted subsets, rarefaction showed sequencing was incomplete despite large depth. Measured sharing among donors was expected to vary with sequencing depth.

CD45RO-negative, CCR7-positively selected cells formed the naive CD8 fraction, excluding terminally differentiated effector memory CD45RA+ cells. V was cut by 5 bases and J by 3 bases, with 8 bases left in between. The CDR3 is 12 residues long. The germline V gene has CDR1 SEHNR and CDR2 FQNEAQ (reference sequence). The J gene is TRBJ2-7, the V gene TRBV7-9; D is uncertain. The receptor was derived from a man aged 25-45 years in good health. Sequencing was carried out using naive CD8+ T cells sorted from blood. The CDR3 region is CASSARIYEQYF. The CDR3 region has the DNA TGTGCCAGCAGCGCTCGTATCTACGAGCAGTACTTC.